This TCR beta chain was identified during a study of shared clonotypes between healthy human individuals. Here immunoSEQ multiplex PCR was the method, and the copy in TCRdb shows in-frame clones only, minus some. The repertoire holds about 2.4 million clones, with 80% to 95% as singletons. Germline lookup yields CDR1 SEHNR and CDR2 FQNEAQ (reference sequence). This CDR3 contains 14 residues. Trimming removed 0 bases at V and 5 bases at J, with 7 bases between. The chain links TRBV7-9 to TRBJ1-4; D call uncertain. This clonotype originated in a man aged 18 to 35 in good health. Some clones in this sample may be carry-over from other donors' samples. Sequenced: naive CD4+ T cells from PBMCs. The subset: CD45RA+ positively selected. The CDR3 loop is CASSLALPNEKLFF. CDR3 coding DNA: TGTGCCAGCAGCTTAGCGCTCCCCAATGAAAAACTGTTTTTT.